The T cell receptor (beta chain) under discussion was sequenced for a study of cytomegalovirus exposure and HLA in healthy donors. This CDR3 is built from 15 residues. The germline V gene has CDR1 MDHEN and CDR2 SYDVKM. The junction had 5 bases not matched to a gene; V was cut back by 4 bases and J by 1 base. The data were produced by immunoSEQ multiplex PCR, yet TCRdb's version contains in-frame clones alone and is incomplete. The table lists some 49,000 clones, roughly 92% of them singletons, with 1.4% in the top ten. The receptor was isolated from a man aged 18 to 29 in good health and CMV-seronegative. This sequence joins TRBV28 and TRBJ2-7; 9 nucleotides match TRBD2. The sequenced sample consisted of PBMCs. CDR3 loop: CASSSEREASYEQYF. The CDR3 region has the DNA TGTGCCAGCAGTTCCGAGCGGGAGGCATCCTACGAGCAGTACTTC.